This TCR beta chain appears in the sequencing data of a study of regulatory T cells in long-lasting Graves disease (dated by TCRdb to the early 2020s). Study-level background: Patients with newly diagnosed Graves' disease had been on antithyroid drugs for under 3 months. This study used TCR sequencing and RNA sequencing of peripheral blood to compare persistent Graves' disease patients against newly diagnosed Graves' disease patients. The study was registered as a clinical trial and conducted in China. TCR sequencing covered around 13 persistent and approximately 20 newly diagnosed Graves' disease patients, around 35 samples in total. Results the study describes overall, beyond this receptor: A larger number of public clonotypes was shared among persistent patients (around 2,700) than among newly diagnosed patients (roughly 970). Only peripheral blood was studied, because thyroid tissue, the primary lesion, was inaccessible. Sequencing and analysis were limited to the TCR beta chain. The authors noted that the small sample size was a limitation that may lower accuracy. Persistent Graves' disease patients showed lower TCR Shannon entropy and fewer highly expanded clones than newly diagnosed patients, suggesting clonal expansion. TRBV28, TRBJ1-2 and TRBJ2-5 were preferentially used in persistent disease, while TRBV20-1 and TRBJ2-1 were favored in newly diagnosed disease.

After removal of 4 bases from V and 5 bases from J, the junction retains 5 bases not matched to a gene. Reading the germline V gene gives CDR1 SGHRS and CDR2 YFSETQ. From the cysteine up to the phenylalanine, the CDR3 has a length of 14 residues. Left in the record is the CDR3 DNA by itself, 42 bases read in frame from the first base. This specimen's time point label, per the study, means: newly diagnosed GD, antithyroid drugs for less than 3 months. For both TCR sequencing and RNA sequencing, RNA was extracted from PBMCs using TRIzol. The diagnosis of Graves' disease was made according to American Thyroid Association guidelines. The patients came from an endocrinology department in Xi'an, China. Each patient gave about 10 milliliters of peripheral blood, collected in an EDTA anticoagulant tube. Ficoll Paque Plus density gradient separation was used to isolate PBMCs, and no further T cell sorting was performed. An Agilent 2100 Bioanalyzer and agarose gel were used to check RNA quality, and a NanoDrop 2000 was used to measure RNA concentration.

Many counts were recorded for this clonotype. The antigen it recognizes is unknown. No much larger clone is present one base from it, and per-base qualities are unavailable. The receptor library was made with multiplex PCR. Instrument used: Illumina HiSeq 4000. TCR beta libraries were built with iRepertoire HTBI primers and Arm-PCR amplification of CDR3 regions. Before sequencing, the PCR products went through gel purification. Per the original workflow: Across samples, around 62 TRBV and 13 to 15 TRBJ segments were identified and used for gene usage analysis of CDR3 amino acid clonotypes. Filtered high-quality paired reads were merged into contigs using COPE and FqMerger. BLAST was used to align contigs to the IMGT TRBV, TRBD and TRBJ reference genes, and CDR3 was defined following IMGT. Clonotypes above 0.1% frequency were classified as highly expanded clones. Shannon entropy served as the measure of repertoire diversity, while the Gini coefficient captured V-J evenness. A clonotype found in more than one individual was treated as public. The public reads were reprocessed in TCRdb via fastp at Q25 and MiXCR, keeping in-frame beta chains. A single entry per CDR3 protein holds the most common genes and DNA from its merged rows. TCRdb assigned the V and J calls; the authors' analysis was not used. In this sample the table shows 400,000 to 650,000 distinct CDR3 sequences, about 16% of which occur a single time. The ten biggest clones cover around 25% of the sample.

The same data also contributed to another study, on T cells in Graves' hyperthyroidism and ophthalmopathy. The second study's paper adds: A patient counted as having stable Graves' hyperthyroidism if no progression to ophthalmopathy occurred over 18 months of follow-up. The hyperthyroidism patients were between 18 and 65 years old and newly diagnosed, with a disease duration of less than 2 months. Exclusion was applied to patients with uncontrolled infections, other autoimmune diseases, pregnancy or lactation. Diagnoses were established on the basis of clinical symptoms, serum thyroxine and TRAb, thyroid ultrasound, and orbital computed tomography. The first round of RT-PCR for the TCR CDR3 was performed with the HTBI primer set and the Qiagen OneStep RT-PCR kit. Most expanded thyroid clonotypes (frequency above 0.001) were also detected in blood, a finding suggesting that blood repertoires may reflect thyroid immune responses. A 13 V-J signature model separated ophthalmopathy from stable hyperthyroidism, with around 88% sensitivity and just under 84% specificity in cross-validation and 80%/75% in testing. In validation, the model predicted progression to ophthalmopathy with 55% to 71% sensitivity and 72.22% specificity, a median of 6.5 months before onset. To identify distinguishing TCR V-J signatures, a discovery cohort of some 100 patients was used, comprising 43 with Graves' ophthalmopathy and around 60 with stable Graves' hyperthyroidism. An independent validation cohort of some 18 hyperthyroidism patients and roughly 16 patients who later progressed to ophthalmopathy tested prospective prediction of ophthalmopathy. The 100 or so discovery patients were divided at random into training and test sets in a 7:3 ratio. Thyroid tissue and blood T-cell repertoires from about six Graves' hyperthyroidism patients were also compared in the study. After blood sampling, hyperthyroidism patients were treated with methimazole at a starting dose of 30 mg daily, and ophthalmopathy patients were treated with high-dose intravenous methylprednisolone. The libraries were constructed in a second round of multiplex PCR and then size-selected and purified. Paired-end sequencing of the libraries was performed with 100 bp reads on an Illumina HiSeq2000. Raw data were processed with SOAPnuke, discarding reads with adapters, uncalled bases, mean Phred below 15, or no exact constant-primer or identifier match. COPE v1.2.5 was used to merge high-quality paired reads, and clonotypes were defined as unique nucleotide sequences. MiTCR v1.1 was used to align the clonotypes against IMGT TRBV, TRBD and TRBJ reference segments. Only V-J combinations with frequency above 0.0001, covering 98% to 99.2% of repertoires, were analysed. The TCS score was defined as F50 (clonal expansion) divided by E x V (chaos), with BLOSUM62-based TCRdist calculated between CDR3 peptides within each V-J. Welch's t-statistics and random forest reduced several hundred V-J features to 10 to 15, which were used in a naive Bayes classifier (R e1071). No statistical method was used to fix the sample size in advance, and group allocation was not hidden from the investigators. TCR Vbeta CDR3 sequencing of approximately 140 peripheral blood samples (43 ophthalmopathy, about 75 hyperthyroidism and roughly 17 progressor patients) is reported in the paper.

Material: peripheral blood mononuclear cells (PBMCs), obtained at new diagnosis, from a patient treated with antithyroid drugs. The rearranged chain carries TRBV5-1 and TRBJ2-3; the junction holds 9 bases that match TRBD1. The TCR was taken from a woman aged 35-65 years with Graves disease. Donor details come from another sample of the same person, matched by shared clones. The CDR3 has the sequence CASSPGQGRDTQYF. The DNA sequence follows: TGCGCCAGCAGCCCAGGACAGGGGAGAGATACGCAGTATTTT.